The 6 T cell receptor beta chains listed next were all sequenced from one sample in a study of CD8+ T cells in alopecia areata. Treatment here: oral pan-JAK inhibitor, 5-10 mg twice daily. As the sequencing template, cDNA was produced by extracting RNA and reverse transcribing it. Using immunoSEQ multiplex PCR, the repertoire was profiled, and TCRdb retains in-frame clones only, with some absent. In the table there are fewer than 350,000 clones, roughly 60% of which are singletons. The sequencing used CD4+ T cells sorted from blood, collected at week 24, from a patient treated with tofacitinib. Source of these receptors: a human donor with alopecia areata.

J is TRBJ1-5 and V is TRBV5-1; 7 bases align to TRBD1. There are 15 residues in the CDR3. The V gene's germline CDR1 is SGHRS and CDR2 YFSETQ. The J segment lost 1 base and the V segment lost 5 bases, leaving 6 bases of the junction unmatched. CDR3 nucleotide sequence: TGCGCCAGCAGAATAGGGGGCAGGAGCAATCAGCCCCAGCATTTT. Amino acid sequence: CASRIGGRSNQPQHF.

For this clone: Distinct nucleotide sequences in the sample also encode this CDR3. The V and J genes are TRBV20-1 and TRBJ1-1, with D unclear. The germline V and J ends were trimmed by 1 base and 0 bases, with 0 bases remaining between them. Germline V CDR1 and CDR2: DFQATT, SNEGSKA (reference sequence). The CDR3 runs to 11 residues. The CDR3 loop is CSARVNTEAFF. The CDR3 DNA reads as TGCAGTGCTAGAGTGAACACTGAAGCTTTCTTT.

The chain uses TRBV28 and TRBJ1-1, with 9 bases aligning to TRBD1. V was pared by 5 bases and J by 5 bases, with 6 bases of the junction left unmatched. CDR3 size: 14 residues. Looked up from germline, CDR1 is MDHEN and CDR2 is SYDVKM. Here the CDR3 reads CASSPGQGRTEAFF. The CDR3 nucleotides are TGTGCCAGCAGTCCCGGACAGGGGAGGACTGAAGCTTTCTTT.

The V and J genes are TRBV29-1 and TRBJ1-1, with D tentatively TRBD1 (6 bases). There are 14 residues in the CDR3. V lost 6 bases and J lost 4, with 18 bases in between. Germline loops: CDR1 SQVTM, CDR2 ANQGSEA. The DNA of the CDR3 is TGCAGCGTCTCCCGTGGGGGGGCGAGCACTGAAGCTTTCTTT. As protein: CSVSRGGASTEAFF.

This clone came up a few times. The chain employs TRBV5-6 and TRBJ2-4; 8 bases line up with TRBD1. This CDR3 has 15 residues. CDR1 is SGHDT, CDR2 YYEEEE, per germline. V was clipped by 4 bases and J by 7 bases; unmatched bases: 10. In DNA form, the CDR3 reads TGTGCCAGCAGCCTCCCCAGGGGGCTGGTGAACATTCAGTACTTC. It translates to CASSLPRGLVNIQYF.

The gene calls are TRBV4-2 and TRBJ1-5; D is unclear. CDR1 is LGHNA, CDR2 YNFKEQ, per germline. Trimming stripped 0 bases from V and 9 bases from J, with 9 bases between. This CDR3 is 13 amino acids long. The chain's CDR3 is CASSQDRPGPQHF. The DNA of the CDR3 is TGTGCCAGCAGCCAAGACCGTCCGGGGCCCCAGCATTTT.